This T cell receptor (beta chain) was obtained from a study of a mutant IDH1 vaccine in newly diagnosed glioma. In the study overall: Beginning 4-6 weeks after radiotherapy alone, or with temozolomide cycles, vaccination took place. Treated patients showed a male proportion of approximately 62%, a female proportion of 37.5%, and a mean age of around 40 years. Previous treatment comprised radiotherapy, temozolomide, or both, mostly both. Study-level results: Apparently unrelated to pseudoprogression were changes in the top peripheral T cell clonotypes.

About this clone: No antigen is known for it.

Time point indicated: week 11, during vaccination. Each vaccine dose was 300 ug of mutant IDH1 20-mer peptide, with topical imiquimod. The assay was immunoSEQ multiplex PCR, and TCRdb's table has in-frame clones only and misses some. The sample has 34,000 or so clones; around 82% are singletons. The TCR sequence derives from a man under 40 with glioma. The material sequenced was PBMCs, taken from a glioma patient whose treatment included an IDH1 peptide vaccine.

The CDR3 sequence is CASSFSTGELFF. CDR3 nucleotides: TGTGCCAGCAGCTTTAGCACCGGGGAGCTGTTTTTT. The chain combines TRBV5-4 with TRBJ2-2; D call uncertain. Germline values: CDR1 SGHNT, CDR2 YYREEE (reference sequence). This CDR3 spans 12 amino acids. The V end lost 2 bases, the J end lost 4 bases, and 3 bases lay between the germline ends.